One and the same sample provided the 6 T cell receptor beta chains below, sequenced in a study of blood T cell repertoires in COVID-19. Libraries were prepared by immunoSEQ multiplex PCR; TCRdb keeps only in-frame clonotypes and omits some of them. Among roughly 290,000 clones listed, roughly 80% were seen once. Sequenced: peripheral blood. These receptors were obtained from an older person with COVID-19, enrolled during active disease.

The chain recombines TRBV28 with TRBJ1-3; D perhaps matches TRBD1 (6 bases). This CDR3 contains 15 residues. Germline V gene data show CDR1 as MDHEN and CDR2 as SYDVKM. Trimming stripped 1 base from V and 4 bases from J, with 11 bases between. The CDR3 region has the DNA TGTGCCAGCAGTTTATTGGGGGCGCGAGGAAACACCATATATTTT. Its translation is CASSLLGARGNTIYF. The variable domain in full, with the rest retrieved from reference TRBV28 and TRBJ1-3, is DVKVTQSSRYLVKRTGEKVFLECVQDMDHENMFWYRQDPGLGLRLIYFSYDVKMKEKGDIPEGYSVSREKKERFSLILESASTNQTSMYLCASSLLGARGNTIYFGEGSWLTVV.

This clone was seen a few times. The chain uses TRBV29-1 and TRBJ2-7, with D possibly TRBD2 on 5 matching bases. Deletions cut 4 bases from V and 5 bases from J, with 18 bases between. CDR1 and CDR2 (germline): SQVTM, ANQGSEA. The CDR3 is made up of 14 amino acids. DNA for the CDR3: TGCAGCGTTGGGGCAAGGGCAGGAGGTGACGAGCAGTACTTC. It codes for CSVGARAGGDEQYF.

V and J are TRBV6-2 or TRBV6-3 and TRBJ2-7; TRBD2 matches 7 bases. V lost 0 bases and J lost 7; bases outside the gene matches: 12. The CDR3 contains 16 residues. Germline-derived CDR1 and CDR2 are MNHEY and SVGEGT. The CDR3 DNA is TGTGCCAGCAGTTACTCGATCTCGGGACTAAGCTCAGAGCAGTACTTC. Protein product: CASSYSISGLSSEQYF.

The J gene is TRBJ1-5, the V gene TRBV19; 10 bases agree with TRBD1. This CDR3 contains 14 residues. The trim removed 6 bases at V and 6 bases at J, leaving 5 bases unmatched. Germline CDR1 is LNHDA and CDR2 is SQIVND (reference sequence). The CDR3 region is CASRTGGKSQPQHF. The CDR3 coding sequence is TGTGCCAGTAGGACAGGGGGCAAATCTCAGCCCCAGCATTTT. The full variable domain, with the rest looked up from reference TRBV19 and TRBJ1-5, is DGGITQSPKYLFRKEGQNVTLSCEQNLNHDAMYWYRQDPGQGLRLIYYSQIVNDFQKGDIAEGYSVSREKKESFPLTVTSAQKNPTAFYLCASRTGGKSQPQHFGDGTRLSIL.

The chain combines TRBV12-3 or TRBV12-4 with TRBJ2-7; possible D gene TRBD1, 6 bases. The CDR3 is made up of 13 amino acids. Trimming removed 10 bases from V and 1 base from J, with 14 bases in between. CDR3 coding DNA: TGTGCCACCGGAAAGGGACAATCCTACGAGCAGTACTTC. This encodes CATGKGQSYEQYF.

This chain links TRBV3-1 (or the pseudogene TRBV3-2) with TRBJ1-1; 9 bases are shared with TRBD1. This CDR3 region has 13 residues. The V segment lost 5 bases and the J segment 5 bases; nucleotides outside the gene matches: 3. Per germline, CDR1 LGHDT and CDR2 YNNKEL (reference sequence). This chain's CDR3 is CASSNRGRTEAFF. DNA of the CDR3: TGTGCCAGCAGCAACAGGGGGCGAACTGAAGCTTTCTTT.